This TCR beta chain was found in a study of T-cell reconstitution after alpha-beta-depleted transplantation in children. Study outcomes and limitations: Diversity of TCRbeta at day 60 was high in some patients, arising from surviving recipient T cells and thymic progenitors. By one year post-transplant, T-cell counts and diversity largely arose from T cells that were newly produced. Expanded graft clones, several hundred of them, were reportedly the source of alpha-beta T cells about two months after transplant.

With regard to this clonotype: Its antigen remains unidentified.

Germline assignment: CDR1 SNHLY and CDR2 FYNNEI. There are 16 residues in the CDR3. V lost 1 base and J 0 bases, leaving 7 bases between the germline ends. Unique molecular identifiers were built into the TCRbeta library. A single record per CDR3 protein comes from TCRdb applying MiXCR to the PCR reads. This table has about 610,000 distinct CDR3 sequences, 25% to 30% appearing once. The chain uses TRBV2 and TRBJ1-6; unclear D gene. Sequencing used PBMCs, obtained before TCRalphabeta/CD19-depleted stem cell transplant. The sequence derives from a boy under three years old with Wiskott-Aldrich syndrome, due to receive a stem cell transplant. The CDR3 DNA is TGTGCCAGCAGTGAAGGAGGGAGCTCCTATAATTCACCCCTCCACTTT. Translation: CASSEGGSSYNSPLHF.